This TCR beta chain was profiled in a study of T cell responses to AZD1222 COVID-19 vaccine. Study information: Second-dose groups at about 4 or about 12 weeks were pooled.

Notes on this clone: The antigen is unknown.

Germline CDR1 is MNHEY and CDR2 is SVGAGI. Trimming pared 8 bases from V and 0 bases from J, leaving 11 bases between. The CDR3 spans 13 residues. Study results and limitations: Spike-wide coverage was observed for vaccine-associated CD4 TCRs, with dominant responses at 160-218 and 743-854. AZD1222 recipients seropositive at baseline numbered only 5 or 6.

Here immunoSEQ multiplex PCR was the method, and the copy in TCRdb shows in-frame clones only, minus some. The sample yields about 140,000 clones, around 91% seen once. Material: peripheral blood, obtained on day 0 of AZD1222 vaccination. This TCR was sampled from an adult in good health. This chain connects TRBV6-5 to TRBJ2-7; weak D call: TRBD1 (5 bases). CDR3 loop: CASGQGSSYEQYF. CDR3 nucleotides: TGTGCCAGCGGGCAGGGAAGCTCCTACGAGCAGTACTTC.